This T cell receptor (beta chain) was sequenced for a study of cytomegalovirus exposure and HLA in healthy donors. Study-wide findings and caveats: Sequencing likely produced, as an artifact, a cluster of highly shared sequence variants.

This clone was recorded once. Its antigen is unknown. Each donor was healthy, and each was a bone marrow donor. The study sampled nominally healthy donors, though unrecorded immune exposures were likely. Germline CDR1 is MNHEY and CDR2 is SMNVEV (reference sequence). V was cut by 4 bases and J by 3 bases, with 18 bases left in between. The CDR3 extends over 16 amino acids. Primers for the PCR totalled 60 Vbeta and 13 Jbeta. Profiled with immunoSEQ multiplex PCR; TCRdb holds only in-frame clones, not every one. The table includes about 130,000 clones, 70% to 85% detected once. The clonotype originates from a boy younger than 10 in good health and CMV-seronegative. Material: PBMCs. The chain has TRBV27 and TRBJ1-2; tentatively, D is TRBD1 (6 bases). The CDR3 nucleotides read TGTGCCAGCAGTTCCTTACAGGGTCTAGGATACTATGGCTACACCTTC. Translating gives CASSSLQGLGYYGYTF.